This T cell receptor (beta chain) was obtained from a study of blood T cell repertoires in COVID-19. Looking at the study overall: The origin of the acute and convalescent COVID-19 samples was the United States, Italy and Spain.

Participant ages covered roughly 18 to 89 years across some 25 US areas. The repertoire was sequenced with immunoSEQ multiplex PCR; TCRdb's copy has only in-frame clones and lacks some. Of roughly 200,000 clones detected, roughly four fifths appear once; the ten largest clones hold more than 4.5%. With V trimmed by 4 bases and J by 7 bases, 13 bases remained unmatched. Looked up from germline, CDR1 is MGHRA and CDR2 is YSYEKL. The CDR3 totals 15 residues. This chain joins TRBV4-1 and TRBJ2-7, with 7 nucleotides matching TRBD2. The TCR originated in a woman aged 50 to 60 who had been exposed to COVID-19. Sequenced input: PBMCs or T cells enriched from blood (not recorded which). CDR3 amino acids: CASSRYLGLVGEQYF. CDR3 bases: TGCGCCAGCAGCCGATATTTAGGACTAGTGGGAGAGCAGTACTTC.